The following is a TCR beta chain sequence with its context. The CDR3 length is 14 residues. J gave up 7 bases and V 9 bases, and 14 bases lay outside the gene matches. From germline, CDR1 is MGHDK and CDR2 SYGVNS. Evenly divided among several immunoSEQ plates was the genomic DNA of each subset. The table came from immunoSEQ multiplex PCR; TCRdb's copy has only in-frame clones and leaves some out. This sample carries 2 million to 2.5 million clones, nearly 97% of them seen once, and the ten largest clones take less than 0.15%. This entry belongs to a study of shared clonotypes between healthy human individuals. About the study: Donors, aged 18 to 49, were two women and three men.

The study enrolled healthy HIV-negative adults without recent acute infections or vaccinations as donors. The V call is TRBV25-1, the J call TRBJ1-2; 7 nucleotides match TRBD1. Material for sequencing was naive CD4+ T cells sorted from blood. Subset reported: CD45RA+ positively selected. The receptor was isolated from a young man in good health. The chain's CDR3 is CASGLTGSGGGYTF. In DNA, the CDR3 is TGTGCCAGTGGGTTGACAGGGTCCGGCGGTGGCTACACCTTC.